This T cell receptor (beta chain) emerged from a study of shared clonotypes between healthy human individuals. On this clone: Its antigen is not identified.

Study results and limitations: Generally, naive subsets (rather than memory subsets) showed larger estimated richness.

Only in-frame clones appear in the TCRdb table, and some are missing; sequencing was by immunoSEQ multiplex PCR. This table has 1.5 million to 2.5 million clones, about 94% appearing once. The CDR3 sequence is 17 residues long. The J segment lost 0 bases and the V segment lost 4 bases, leaving 8 bases of the junction unmatched. Germline CDR1 ENHRY, CDR2 SYGVKD. Positive CCR7 selection of CD45RO-negative cells yielded the naive CD8 cells, and terminally differentiated effector memory CD45RA+ cells were excluded. Sequencing was carried out using naive CD8+ T cells sorted from blood. The clonotype was recovered from a man between 18 and 29 years old in good health. The chain couples TRBV10-3 to TRBJ1-1; 10 bases line up with TRBD1. Here the CDR3 reads CAISGDRGVGMNTEAFF. The CDR3 bases are TGTGCCATCAGTGGGGACAGGGGAGTCGGGATGAACACTGAAGCTTTCTTT.